One sample yielded the 9 T cell receptor beta chains listed below, sequenced in a study of blood T cell repertoires in COVID-19. Assay: immunoSEQ multiplex PCR; the TCRdb copy retains only in-frame clones and omits some. The repertoire includes over 150,000 clones, approximately 83% of them detected once, and around 9% sits in the top ten. The sequenced material came from peripheral blood. These receptors all stem from a man aged 50 to 60 with active or convalescent COVID-19.

The chain recombines TRBV6-5 with TRBJ2-3; possible D gene TRBD2, 5 bases. The germline V and J ends were trimmed by 5 bases and 1 base, with 13 bases remaining between them. Germline CDR1 and CDR2: MNHEY and SVGAGI. The CDR3 runs 15 residues. The chain's CDR3 is CASSTSGVGTDTQYF. The CDR3 DNA reads as TGTGCCAGCAGTACCAGCGGAGTAGGCACAGATACGCAGTATTTT.

This clone was detected once. The chain carries TRBV14 and TRBJ1-1, with D unresolved. In germline, CDR1 is SGHDN, CDR2 FVKESK. V shed 4 bases and J shed 3 bases, with 15 bases lying between them. The CDR3 length is 15 residues. CDR3 DNA: TGTGCCAGCAGCCTCCGAAAAGACTCCTACACTGAAGCTTTCTTT. Protein: CASSLRKDSYTEAFF.

The rearrangement uses TRBV30 and TRBJ2-5, with TRBD1 matching 9 bases. J was trimmed by 3 bases and V by 2 bases; bases with no gene match: 4. The CDR3 has 14 residues. Per germline, CDR1 GTSNPN and CDR2 SVGIG (reference sequence). This chain's CDR3 is CAWSRQGGEETQYF. The CDR3 nucleotides are TGTGCCTGGAGTCGACAGGGGGGAGAAGAGACCCAGTACTTC.

This clone was found once. The chain is built from TRBV11-2 and TRBJ1-6, with 9 positions matching TRBD1. This CDR3 contains 16 residues. The junction had 8 bases not matched to a gene; V was cut back by 1 base and J by 10 bases. In germline, CDR1 is SGHAT, CDR2 FQNNGV. The CDR3 nucleotides read TGTGCCAGCAGCTTAGTTAGGACAGGGGTGGAATCACCCCTCCACTTT. Protein sequence: CASSLVRTGVESPLHF.

The V call is TRBV4-1, the J call TRBJ2-1; 8 nucleotides line up with TRBD2. V lost 0 bases, J lost 6 bases, and 7 bases stayed unmatched. The CDR3 has 16 amino acids. Germline-derived CDR1 and CDR2 are MGHRA and YSYEKL. CDR3 coding DNA: TGCGCCAGCAGCCAAGAACCCGGGACTAGTGGCAATGAGCAGTTCTTC. The encoded protein is CASSQEPGTSGNEQFF.

The chain carries TRBV27 and TRBJ2-5, with TRBD2 matching over 7 bases. This CDR3 comprises 14 residues. Germline trimming cut 4 bases from V and 1 base from J; bases unmatched to any gene: 3. CDR1 MNHEY and CDR2 SMNVEV come from the germline V gene (reference sequence). Written as DNA, the CDR3 is TGTGCCAGCAGTTCCACGGGAGGCCAAGAGACCCAGTACTTC. Protein: CASSSTGGQETQYF.

This clone was detected a few times. J is TRBJ1-1 and V is TRBV16; 9 bases are shared with TRBD1. After removal of 4 bases from V and 4 bases from J, the junction contained 4 bases not matched to a gene. This CDR3 has 14 amino acids. CDR1 and CDR2 from the germline V gene are KGHSY and FQNENV. As DNA, the CDR3 is TGTGCCAGCAGCCCTAGGGGACAGGGCACTGAAGCTTTCTTT. Amino acid sequence: CASSPRGQGTEAFF.

This clone showed up just once. This chain links TRBV28 with TRBJ1-1; 8 nucleotides match TRBD1. The V gene's germline CDR1 is MDHEN and CDR2 SYDVKM. V was clipped by 4 bases and J by 11 bases; unmatched bases: 6. This CDR3 spans 12 amino acids. The CDR3 here is CASSSQGAWAFF. The DNA for the CDR3 is TGTGCCAGCAGTTCCCAGGGGGCTTGGGCTTTCTTT.

The chain recombines TRBV28 with TRBJ1-5; possible D gene TRBD1, 5 bases. Deletions cut 4 bases from V and 5 bases from J, with 12 bases between. Germline assignment: CDR1 MDHEN and CDR2 SYDVKM. CDR3 length: 14 amino acids. The CDR3 DNA sequence: TGTGCCAGCAGTTCAGGGTTTGGGGATCAGCCCCAGCATTTT. Its protein product is CASSSGFGDQPQHF.